This TCR beta chain is drawn from a study of T cell changes during pregnancy in multiple sclerosis. Sequenced by immunoSEQ multiplex PCR; TCRdb stores in-frame clones only, minus some. The repertoire has some 80,000 clones, around 92% of them found once; the top ten carry about 0.9%. Material: peripheral blood, obtained in the first trimester of pregnancy. This receptor was obtained from a female donor in good health, enrolled as a control in a pregnancy study.

The CDR3 coding sequence is TGTGCCAGTAGTACACTTCTAAATCCCACAGATACGCAGTATTTT. This gives the protein CASSTLLNPTDTQYF. The chain employs TRBV19 and TRBJ2-3; D gene ambiguous. The CDR3 loop spans 15 amino acids. V lost 4 bases, J lost 2 bases, and 13 bases lay in between. Germline V CDR1 and CDR2: LNHDA, SQIVND (reference sequence).